This TCR beta chain was found in a study of T cell responses to AZD1222 COVID-19 vaccine. The study, taken as a whole, reports: Every sample of the repertoires postdated the peak T cell response.

Germline V CDR1 and CDR2: LGHNA, YSLEER. This CDR3 is built from 15 residues. The V end lost 1 base, the J end lost 0 bases, and 6 bases lay between the germline ends. Turning to this clone: No antigen is known for it.

Method: immunoSEQ multiplex PCR; TCRdb's copy keeps in-frame clones and lacks some. The repertoire includes 150,000 to 200,000 clones, around 91% of them detected once, and around 6.3% sits in the top ten. The chain uses TRBV4-3 and TRBJ2-2; TRBD2 might be the D (5 bases). The clonotype was recovered from an adult who received the AZD1222 COVID-19 vaccine. Sequences were derived from peripheral blood, sampled 28 days after the second AZD1222 dose. The CDR3 DNA reads TGCGCCAGCAGCCAAGCCGGGGCGAACACCGGGGAGCTGTTTTTT. Residues: CASSQAGANTGELFF.